Listed below are T cell receptor beta chains from one sample, sequenced in a study of T cells in tuberculosis. Libraries were prepared by immunoSEQ multiplex PCR; TCRdb keeps only in-frame clonotypes and omits some of them. The profile shows approximately 30,000 clones, roughly 90% of them singletons. The specimen was PBMCs. The receptors come from a donor aged 5 to 30 with latent tuberculosis or without tuberculosis infection. CDR3s include the opening cysteine and the closing phenylalanine or tryptophan. D genes are given only for firm matches. Not every row has a clone size; where given, it reads once, few, many or a size class.

CDR3aa: CASSLNLQLRSEQYF
CDR3nt: TGTGCCAGCAGTCTAAACTTACAACTACGAAGCGAGCAGTACTTC
v_gene: TRBV27
d_gene: -
abundance: -
j_gene: TRBJ2-7
len: 15

CDR3aa: CASSTLPGQGLNQPQHF
CDR3nt: TGTGCCAGTAGTACCCTACCGGGACAGGGGCTTAATCAGCCCCAGCATTTT
v_gene: TRBV19
d_gene: TRBD1
abundance: -
j_gene: TRBJ1-5
len: 17

CDR3aa: CASSRTGTSGRMTDTQYF
CDR3nt: TGTGCCAGCTCCCGAACCGGGACTAGCGGGAGGATGACAGATACGCAGTATTTT
v_gene: TRBV9
d_gene: TRBD2
abundance: -
j_gene: TRBJ2-3
len: 18

CDR3aa: CASSPPRVEGGYTF
CDR3nt: TGTGCCAGCAGCCCCCCGAGGGTCGAAGGCGGCTACACCTTC
v_gene: TRBV7-2
d_gene: -
abundance: -
j_gene: TRBJ1-2
len: 14

CDR3aa: CASSQGSSSSYEQYF
CDR3nt: TGCGCCAGCAGCCAAGGGTCTTCTAGCTCCTACGAGCAGTACTTC
v_gene: TRBV4-1
d_gene: -
abundance: -
j_gene: TRBJ2-7
len: 15

CDR3aa: CASSLRAEAFF
CDR3nt: TGTGCCAGCAGCTTGAGGGCTGAAGCTTTCTTT
v_gene: TRBV11-2
d_gene: -
abundance: once
j_gene: TRBJ1-1
len: 11

CDR3aa: CASSQGKTEHFQETQYF
CDR3nt: TGCGCCAGCAGCCAAGGGAAAACAGAACACTTCCAAGAGACCCAGTACTTC
v_gene: TRBV4-1
d_gene: -
abundance: -
j_gene: TRBJ2-5
len: 17

CDR3aa: CASSPRVTSNYGYTF
CDR3nt: TGTGCCAGCAGTCCCCGGGTCACCTCTAACTATGGCTACACCTTC
v_gene: TRBV5-6
d_gene: -
abundance: -
j_gene: TRBJ1-2
len: 15

CDR3aa: CASSHAGEGGGPEAFF
CDR3nt: TGCGCCAGCAGTCATGCGGGTGAGGGAGGGGGTCCTGAAGCTTTCTTT
v_gene: TRBV23-1
d_gene: -
abundance: once
j_gene: TRBJ1-1
len: 16

CDR3aa: CASSETGGSNQPQHF
CDR3nt: TGTGCCAGCAGTGAGACAGGGGGAAGCAATCAGCCCCAGCATTTT
v_gene: TRBV2
d_gene: TRBD1
abundance: -
j_gene: TRBJ1-5
len: 15

CDR3aa: CASSGQGANAFF
CDR3nt: TGTGCCAGCAGCGGGCAGGGGGCGAATGCTTTCTTT
v_gene: TRBV5-4
d_gene: TRBD1
abundance: -
j_gene: TRBJ1-1
len: 12